This entry concerns a single T cell receptor beta chain. It lacks a known antigen. The cohort comprised some 680 healthy bone marrow donors. At the time of sampling, every cohort member was nominally healthy, though immune exposures that went unrecorded were likely present. The donor tested CMV seronegative and was one of the 352 seronegative cohort members. Every donor gave a peripheral blood sample, and the peripheral blood mononuclear cells from that sample were used for TCR beta sequencing. The Qiagen DNeasy Blood Extraction Kit was used to extract genomic DNA from the blood cell samples. These data are taken from a study of cytomegalovirus exposure and HLA in healthy donors (dated by TCRdb to the late 2010s). A note on the overall study: An earlier analysis of roughly 630 of the donors reported 250 to 350 Gb of sequence data and 117 million unique TCR beta sequences from about 179 million T cells. Four to six DR-DQ haplotypes were handled as single units for association and clustering, since linkage in the cohort was strong. All discovery cohort repertoires had been generated using a single sequencing platform. The study was designed to test whether signatures of past pathogen exposure could be identified by cataloging public T cell receptors. Typing coverage differed by locus: A, B, C, DRB1 and DQB1 were typed in roughly 620-630 donors, DQA1 in about 560, DPA1 in over 600, and DPB1 in around 490. Donor age, sex, ethnicity and CMV serostatus were compiled alongside the repertoire data. Roughly 290 gigabases of sequencing data and around 88 million unique TCR sequences made up an early release that covered 640 HLA-typed donors. Class I and class II HLA loci were covered by the typing at four-digit resolution. The study combined high-throughput TCR immunosequencing, statistical association of individual TCRs with disease status, and machine learning to predict cytomegalovirus infection status. Using immunosequencing, the study profiled T cell repertoires from 666 subjects and related those repertoires to cytomegalovirus serostatus. To study patterns of TCR occurrence, a later analysis re-analyzed previously published TCR beta repertoires from 666 donors and added high-resolution HLA genotyping. Rather than using new phenotypic data, the later analysis identified candidate immune exposures from TCR beta sequences and from how often those sequences occurred across donors. The genetic ancestry cluster associated with self-reported Caucasian donors included 81% of the roughly 360 genotyped donors. An earlier analysis of several hundred of the donors used high-throughput TCR beta sequencing to judge whether each TCR beta V gene segment behaved as functional or pseudogenic. In addition to the first cohort of 666 subjects, a separate validation cohort of 120 different subjects was used. On average, about 240,000 unique TCR beta nucleotide sequences were sequenced per donor among 398 genotyped donors of the cohort, with 15% to 20% of those sequences being non-productive. A later genetic analysis used genome-wide SNP genotypes for about 65% of the 666 donors, treating that subset as a discovery cohort. What the work shows at the level of the full study, not this receptor alone: In a later analysis, HLA-associated TCR beta chains showed more clonal expansion and lower generation probabilities than non-associated chains that were equally common. Because HLA typing was missing for some donors at each locus, association tests included only the typed subset. Because counts were too low, more than 15 rarely observed V segments, including chromosome 9 orphons, were left out of the earlier analysis of several hundred of the donors. Most CMV-associated TCR beta chains appeared to be HLA-restricted in a later analysis, and the HLA associations seemed to be driven largely by CMV exposure. In an earlier analysis of roughly 560 of the donors, most TCR beta V segments were observed in productive rearrangements about 87% or about 30% of the time, broadly matching IMGT annotations. For the cohort, immune exposure information was limited to CMV serostatus. Some IMGT-functional V segments, including TRBV6-2 and TRBV6-3, could not be told apart with the 87-base-pair reads, so those segments were excluded. In vitro tests confirmed that a few of the cytomegalovirus-associated TCR beta chains recognize cytomegalovirus antigens. Assigning TCR associations to individual alleles was difficult when HLA alleles, especially DR and DQ, strongly co-occurred. According to a later analysis, TCR association rates differed among HLA loci, with DRB1 alleles showing the most associated TCRs and HLA-C alleles showing the fewest. A further reported finding was that TCR beta sequences accurately predicted the HLA-A and HLA-B alleles for most subjects in the first cohort. A later analysis associated 16,951 TCR beta sequences with specific HLA alleles at a false discovery rate of 0.05. In the study, around 160 TCR beta chains were listed as associated with cytomegalovirus. V-gene and J-gene trimming of TCR beta chains was associated with a missense DCLRE1C variant in a later genetic analysis, and the association was replicated in an independent cohort. According to the authors, the approach could potentially be generalized to other disease states and immunological phenotypes. Correlated functional status among segregating V segments might be attributable to linkage disequilibrium, but an unknown experimental factor could not be ruled out. Compared with the approximately 670-donor mean, donors in an Asian-associated ancestry cluster had fewer N-insertions in productive TCRs, according to a later genetic analysis. The presence/absence analyses assumed that sequencing depth was roughly uniform across donors, and that assumption may not be true. In a later analysis, several top co-occurrence clusters were reported to appear linked to parvovirus B19, influenza, CMV and Epstein-Barr virus. A cluster of highly shared sequence variants was judged likely to be a technical artifact of the sequencing pipeline. The classifier was reported to diagnose cytomegalovirus status with high specificity and sensitivity in both the original cohort and the validation cohort. Most TCR sequences were observed very rarely across donors, whereas some public TCRs were present in many individuals. The cohort was sequenced for TCR beta chains only, and without alpha or paired-chain data the features that could be detected were limited.

From the cysteine through the phenylalanine, the CDR3 covers 13 amino acids. The CDR3 DNA has 39 bases and is translated from base 1. Relative to germline, V is missing 4 bases and J is missing 11 bases, with 11 bases of the junction outside any gene match. For CDR1 and CDR2, the germline V gene lists SGHDT and YYEEEE. The library was built by means of the immunoSEQ multiplex PCR assay. The multiplex PCR relied on a mix of 60 forward primers for TCR Vbeta segments and 13 reverse primers for TCR Jbeta segments. Amplification of the CDR3 region of rearranged TCR beta genes was performed with a multiplex PCR assay on genomic DNA. The amplified TCR beta libraries were sequenced on the Illumina HiSeq System as 87-base-pair reads. Turning to the authors' computational methods: A later analysis counted tens of millions of unique TCR beta chains across the 690 or so repertoires, and some 11 million of these chains were shared by at least two donors. Raw reads were error-corrected and collapsed into unique sequences with a nearest-neighbor algorithm that merged closely related sequences to remove PCR and sequencing errors. To assign V, D and J gene segments, CDR3 sequences were aligned to IMGT reference sequences. For a sequence to be retained, a match of at least six nucleotides was required to both a V gene segment and a J gene segment. Rearrangements were called productive when the CDR3 lacked stop codons and stayed in frame with V and J; all others were non-productive. Following IMGT convention, CDR3 was defined as the stretch from the second conserved V-encoded cysteine up to the conserved J-encoded phenylalanine. The earlier analysis of 550 to 650 of the donors excluded any sequence lacking an unambiguous match to a single V gene segment. In an earlier analysis of around 600 of the donors, V segments were called functional above 56.7% productive rearrangements and were called segregating when the between-donor standard deviation exceeded 5%. To diagnose cytomegalovirus status from the catalog of TCR beta chain sequences, a statistical classification framework was built. A later analysis assigned V and J genes by comparing TCR nucleotide sequences with IMGT/GENE-DB human TR gene sequences. In a later analysis, CDR3 sequences and most-parsimonious VDJ recombination scenarios were assigned using the TCRdist pipeline. In a later analysis, every TCR beta chain was defined by the combination of its CDR3 amino acid sequence and its V-gene family, and reads without a unique V-gene family were dropped. To address suspected cross-contamination and a sequencing artifact, a later analysis removed some 620 highly shared, low-generation-probability nucleotide sequences. A later analysis calculated a clonal expansion index for each public chain from normalized within-repertoire ranks of inferred template counts. Generation probabilities in a later analysis came from a VDJ recombination model fitted to out-of-frame rearrangements, and those results were checked against IGoR. In a later analysis, TCR-TCR, TCR-HLA and TCR-CMV co-occurrence was scored with hypergeometric tests, and a repertoire-size bias correction was applied to TCR pairs. False discovery rates were estimated in a later analysis by permuting HLA or CMV assignments 20 times. A later analysis grouped co-occurring TCRs with DBSCAN, adding TCRdist sequence similarity when clustering within HLA-allele-positive subsets. Repertoires with fewer than 30,000 or more than 120,000 public chains, plus five repertoires with anomalous nucleotide sharing, were excluded from co-occurrence clustering. The clones in this table, taken by TCRdb from immuneACCESS, are in-frame only. Not every clone is retained; where verified, under half of the shortfall comes from an unresolved V gene, and the cause of the rest is unknown. The DNA gave D and trimming, while V, J and clone size come from that table. The table kept for this sample lists roughly 80,000 clones. Together, the top ten hold 1.1% of the sample.

The rearrangement joined TRBV5-6 to TRBJ1-2, with 7 junctional bases fitting TRBD1. This sequence originates from a woman aged 25-40 years in good health and CMV-seronegative. Input material: PBMCs. The CDR3 reads CASSGGTAFGYTF. The DNA reads TGTGCCAGCAGCGGTGGGACAGCTTTTGGTTACACCTTC.